The 23 T cell receptor beta chains reported below all come from one sample, sequenced in a study of blood T cell repertoires in COVID-19. The protocol was immunoSEQ multiplex PCR, while the TCRdb copy is restricted to in-frame clones and leaves out a portion. There are a few hundred thousand clones in the sample; around 83% occur only once, and roughly 7.4% lies in the top ten. Sequenced sample: peripheral blood. The receptors here all came from a woman between 50 and 59 years old with acute or convalescent COVID-19.

This chain joins TRBV7-9 and TRBJ1-5; maybe TRBD1 (6 bases). CDR1 is SEHNR and CDR2 is FQNEAQ in the germline V gene (reference sequence). Trimming stripped 1 base from V and 0 bases from J, with 13 bases between. The CDR3 is made up of 17 amino acids. This chain's CDR3 is CASSLGWDTYSNQPQHF. For the CDR3, the DNA is TGTGCCAGCAGCTTAGGCTGGGACACTTATAGCAATCAGCCCCAGCATTTT.

This clone occurred once. The chain combines TRBV11-2 with TRBJ2-3; 9 bases agree with TRBD2. From germline, CDR1 is SGHAT and CDR2 FQNNGV. The length of the CDR3 is 17 residues. V shed 5 bases, J shed 3 bases, and the junction held 12 bases outside the gene matches. The CDR3 sequence: CASSPIGRGGRTDTQYF. In nucleotides, the CDR3 is TGTGCCAGCAGCCCGATCGGGCGGGGGGGCAGAACAGATACGCAGTATTTT.

The V gene is TRBV18, the J gene TRBJ2-2, with no clear D. V was trimmed by 6 bases and J by 1 base, leaving 9 bases between them. CDR3 length: 14 residues. CDR1 and CDR2 (germline): KGHSH, LQKENI. CDR3 sequence reads: CASSRERNTGELFF. The CDR3 nucleotides read TGTGCCAGCTCCCGAGAGCGGAACACCGGGGAGCTGTTTTTT.

The chain uses TRBV5-4 and TRBJ2-3, with 11 nucleotides matching TRBD2. Per the germline V gene, CDR1 is SGHNT and CDR2 is YYREEE (reference sequence). Trimming removed 4 bases from V and 6 bases from J; junction bases left unmatched: 10. The CDR3 consists of 16 residues. The CDR3, as DNA: TGTGCCAGCAGCCTACTTAGCGGGGGGGCAGGTGATACGCAGTATTTT. This translates into CASSLLSGGAGDTQYF.

This clone was observed a few times. The chain couples TRBV2 to TRBJ2-7; TRBD2 agrees at 13 bases. Germline V gene sequence: CDR1 SNHLY, CDR2 FYNNEI. V was clipped by 5 bases and J by 3 bases; unmatched bases: 7. CDR3 size: 16 residues. The CDR3, as DNA: TGTGCCAGCAGTCTAAAGAGGACTAGCGGGAGCTACGAGCAGTACTTC. Encoded protein: CASSLKRTSGSYEQYF.

The chain uses TRBV20-1 and TRBJ2-1; D unresolved. Germline assignment: CDR1 DFQATT and CDR2 SNEGSKA (reference sequence). Between the trimmed V and J ends, which lost 2 bases and 10 bases, there was a span of 9 bases. The length of the CDR3 is 11 residues. The DNA of the CDR3 is TGCAGTGCTAGACCTGAGGAGGAGCAGTTCTTC. Its translation: CSARPEEEQFF.

V and J are TRBV6-4 and TRBJ2-3; D gene uncertain. The V gene's germline CDR1 is MRHNA and CDR2 SNTAGT. CDR3 size: 15 residues. V dropped 4 bases and J dropped 0 bases, with 11 bases sitting between them. DNA for the CDR3: TGTGCCAGCAGTGTCGATGTTACTAGCACAGATACGCAGTATTTT. It is translated as CASSVDVTSTDTQYF.

V usage is TRBV6-4 and J usage is TRBJ1-2; 12 bases line up with TRBD1. J was trimmed by 6 bases and V by 4 bases; bases with no gene match: 12. CDR1 is MRHNA and CDR2 is SNTAGT in the germline V gene. This CDR3 spans 17 amino acids. CDR3 region: CASSVPRDRGRGNGYTF. The CDR3 bases are TGTGCCAGCAGTGTCCCCCGGGACAGGGGGCGGGGGAATGGCTACACCTTC.

The chain couples TRBV5-1 to TRBJ2-7; maybe TRBD1 (6 bases). Trimming shortened V by 3 bases and J by 3 bases, and 7 bases separated the two germline ends. CDR3 size: 12 residues. Germline V gene data show CDR1 as SGHRS and CDR2 as YFSETQ. CDR3: CASSSQGYEQYF. CDR3 sequence (DNA): TGCGCCAGCAGCTCACAGGGCTACGAGCAGTACTTC.

The chain joins TRBV21-1 to TRBJ1-5. TRBV21-1 corresponds to a pseudogene. CDR3 length: 16 residues. This chain's CDR3 is CASTAMEFYSNQPQHF. CDR3 in DNA: TGTGCCAGCACCGCGATGGAGTTTTATAGCAATCAGCCCCAGCATTTT.

This chain joins TRBV7-8 and TRBJ2-1; 11 bases map to TRBD2. The trim removed 5 bases at V and 4 bases at J, leaving 7 bases unmatched. This CDR3 region has 16 residues. Germline assignment: CDR1 SGHVS and CDR2 FQNEAQ. CDR3 loop: CASSPASGRFYNEQFF. CDR3 DNA: TGTGCCAGCAGCCCTGCTAGCGGGAGGTTTTACAATGAGCAGTTCTTC.

This clone is a singleton in its sample. A read error may account for a junction end that differs from germline. The rearrangement joins TRBV2 to TRBJ2-7; 9 bases map to TRBD2. The CDR3 is made up of 12 amino acids. Germline V gene lookup returns CDR1 SNHLY and CDR2 FYNNEI. CDR3 loop: CASSEALSGGHF. In DNA, the CDR3 is TGTGCCAGCAGTGAAGCGCTTAGCGGGGGTCACTTC.

The V and J genes are TRBV15 and TRBJ2-5; TRBD1 aligns across 7 bases. V gave up 4 bases and J gave up 0 bases; unmatched junction bases: 5. Germline CDR1 LNHNV, CDR2 YYDKDF (reference sequence). The CDR3 has 15 amino acids. CDR3 sequence: CATSTGQRYQETQYF. The DNA for the CDR3 is TGTGCCACCAGCACGGGACAGCGATACCAAGAGACCCAGTACTTC.

This clone showed up just once. This rearrangement joins TRBV7-9 to TRBJ2-3; tentative D call: TRBD2 (6 bases). V was shortened by 7 bases and J by 1 base, with 9 bases between the two germline ends. CDR3 length equals 13 residues. Germline V lookup: CDR1 SEHNR, CDR2 FQNEAQ (reference sequence). As DNA, the CDR3 is TGTGCCAGCAACTGGGAGGGCACAGATACGCAGTATTTT. Protein product: CASNWEGTDTQYF.

This clone was seen a few times. The CDR3 DNA reads as TGTGCCAGCAGCCCAACCGCAGGGGGGAATGAAAAACTGTTTTTT. Translated: CASSPTAGGNEKLFF. The chain links TRBV7-7 to TRBJ1-4; the match to TRBD1 covers 7 bases. CDR1 and CDR2 from the germline V gene are SSHAT and FNYEAQ (reference sequence). The length of the CDR3 is 15 residues. V was pared by 5 bases and J by 5 bases, with 8 bases of the junction left unmatched. The full variable domain, rest sourced from reference TRBV7-7 and TRBJ1-4, is GAGVSQSPRYKVTKRGQDVTLRCDPISSHATLYWYQQALGQGPEFLTYFNYEAQPDKSGLPSDRFSAERPEGSISTLTIQRTEQRDSAMYRCASSPTAGGNEKLFFGSGTQLSVL.

The V and J genes are TRBV7-9 and TRBJ1-2, with 7 positions matching TRBD1. The length of the CDR3 is 14 residues. Germline loops: CDR1 SEHNR, CDR2 FQNEAQ (reference sequence). The trim removed 0 bases at V and 9 bases at J, leaving 7 bases unmatched. Written as DNA, the CDR3 is TGTGCCAGCAGCTTAGCGGCAGGGGGTGCGAGCTACACCTTC. Protein: CASSLAAGGASYTF.

The V gene is TRBV4-1, the J gene TRBJ2-1; 9 bases are shared with TRBD2. Germline CDR1 MGHRA, CDR2 YSYEKL. V gave up 4 bases and J gave up 5 bases; unmatched junction bases: 12. The CDR3 is 17 amino acids. CDR3 sequence reads: CASSRRTSEVGNNEQFF. The DNA for the CDR3 is TGCGCCAGCAGCCGCAGGACTAGCGAGGTGGGAAACAATGAGCAGTTCTTC.

Points on this clone: Other DNA sequences in this sample translate to the same CDR3. The chain is built from TRBV5-1 and TRBJ2-7, with TRBD1 identical over 9 bases. Germline CDR1 reads SGHRS; CDR2 reads YFSETQ. CDR3 length: 14 amino acids. With V trimmed by 4 bases and J by 4 bases, 6 bases remained unmatched. CDR3 DNA: TGCGCCAGCAGCCCTACAGGGGGCGTTTACGAGCAGTACTTC. Translated, it gives CASSPTGGVYEQYF.

The chain couples TRBV7-8 to TRBJ1-1; TRBD1 matches 9 bases. The CDR3 runs 15 residues. With V trimmed by 6 bases and J by 5 bases, 10 bases remained unmatched. Germline V CDR1 and CDR2: SGHVS, FQNEAQ. This chain's CDR3 is CASRVLQGAVTEAFF. The CDR3 coding sequence is TGTGCCAGCAGAGTTTTACAGGGGGCGGTGACTGAAGCTTTCTTT.

J is TRBJ1-5 and V is TRBV5-6, with D possibly matching TRBD1 (6 bases). Trimming took 1 base from V and 7 from J, leaving 9 bases between them. In germline, CDR1 is SGHDT, CDR2 YYEEEE. The CDR3 is 13 residues long. CDR3 coding DNA: TGTGCCAGCAGCTTGAACAGGGTCCAGCCCCAGCATTTT. This encodes CASSLNRVQPQHF. Full variable domain (missing parts from reference TRBV5-6 and TRBJ1-5): DAGVTQSPTHLIKTRGQQVTLRCSPKSGHDTVSWYQQALGQGPQFIFQYYEEEERQRGNFPDRFSGHQFPNYSSELNVNALLLGDSALYLCASSLNRVQPQHFGDGTRLSIL.

This sequence joins TRBV19 and TRBJ1-1; 11 positions match TRBD1. Germline CDR1 and CDR2: LNHDA and SQIVND (reference sequence). The CDR3 loop spans 16 amino acids. The V gene end was trimmed by 5 bases and the J gene end by 0 bases; junction bases not matched to a gene: 5. Written as DNA, the CDR3 is TGTGCCAGTAGTCCCGGGACAGGGGGGATGAACACTGAAGCTTTCTTT. It encodes CASSPGTGGMNTEAFF.

The CDR3 is CASSIAGEVQGEQYF. DNA of the CDR3: TGTGCCAGTAGTATAGCTGGCGAGGTCCAGGGGGAGCAGTACTTC. The gene calls are TRBV19 and TRBJ2-7, with a tentative D call TRBD1 (6 bases). The CDR3 contains 15 residues. Germline V lookup: CDR1 LNHDA, CDR2 SQIVND (reference sequence). Trimming took 1 base from V and 7 from J, leaving 17 bases between them. Drawing the rest from reference TRBV19 and TRBJ2-7, the complete variable domain is DGGITQSPKYLFRKEGQNVTLSCEQNLNHDAMYWYRQDPGQGLRLIYYSQIVNDFQKGDIAEGYSVSREKKESFPLTVTSAQKNPTAFYLCASSIAGEVQGEQYFGPGTRLTVT.

This chain links TRBV27 with TRBJ2-1; 11 nucleotides match TRBD2. V was clipped by 5 bases and J by 8 bases; unmatched bases: 11. The germline V gene has CDR1 MNHEY and CDR2 SMNVEV (reference sequence). The length of the CDR3 is 16 residues. CDR3 region: CASSRLAGLPGHEQFF. The CDR3 nucleotides read TGTGCCAGCAGTCGACTAGCGGGACTCCCTGGACATGAGCAGTTCTTC.